The entry below gives a single T cell receptor beta chain sequence along with its context. Antigen specificity is unknown. Germline-derived CDR1 and CDR2 are MDHEN and SYDVKM. The CDR3 consists of 15 residues. The V end lost 2 bases, the J end lost 2 bases, and 12 bases lay between the germline ends. The data originate from a study of tumor-infiltrating lymphocytes in localized non-small cell lung cancer. The overall study: Some samples were collected after neoadjuvant chemotherapy; smokers, never-smokers and several histologies were included. Tumor tissue and non-adjacent uninvolved lung came from each patient. Overall study findings and caveats: Compared with uninvolved lung, tumors showed higher T cell infiltration by TCRbeta sequencing. No T-cell fraction difference was seen between IM1 and IM2 tumors.

Some clones are missing from TCRdb's copy, which holds only in-frame ones; the method was immunoSEQ multiplex PCR. The data contain roughly 13,000 clones, roughly four fifths of them singletons. The sequencing sample was made of uninvolved lung tissue not adjacent to the tumor. The V gene is TRBV28, the J gene TRBJ1-1; no clear D gene. The receptor was derived from a human donor with non-small cell lung cancer. CDR3 DNA sequence: TGTGCCAGCAGTTTAACAGTGACGGGTAACACTGAAGCTTTCTTT. Translation gives CASSLTVTGNTEAFF.